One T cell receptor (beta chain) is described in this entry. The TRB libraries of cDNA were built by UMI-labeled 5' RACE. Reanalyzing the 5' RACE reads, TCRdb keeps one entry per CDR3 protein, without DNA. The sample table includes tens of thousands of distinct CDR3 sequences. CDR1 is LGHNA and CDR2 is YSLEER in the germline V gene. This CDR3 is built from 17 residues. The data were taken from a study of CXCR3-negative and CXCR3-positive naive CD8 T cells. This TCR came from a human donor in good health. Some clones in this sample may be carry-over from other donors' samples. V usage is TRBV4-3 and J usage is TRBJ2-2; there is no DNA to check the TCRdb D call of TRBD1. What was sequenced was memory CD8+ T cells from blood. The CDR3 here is CASSQDGTQYNTGELFF.